Listed here are 3 T cell receptor beta chains from one sample, sequenced in a study of T cell responses to AZD1222 COVID-19 vaccine. The protocol was immunoSEQ multiplex PCR, while the TCRdb copy is restricted to in-frame clones and leaves out a portion. The sample shows around 110,000 clones, roughly 87% of them seen only once. This specimen was peripheral blood, taken on day 0 of AZD1222 vaccination. The receptor set was obtained from an adult in good health.

The J gene is TRBJ1-2, the V gene TRBV5-1; unclear D gene. There are 13 residues in the CDR3. Germline-derived CDR1 and CDR2 are SGHRS and YFSETQ. The V end was cut by 2 bases, the J end by 2 bases, with 7 bases between. CDR3 bases: TGCGCCAGCAGCTTTGGGCAGAACTATGGCTACACCTTC. This codes for CASSFGQNYGYTF.

The chain uses TRBV9 and TRBJ1-6; D remains ambiguous. The CDR3 covers 14 residues. Trimming cost V 3 bases and J 6 bases, with 10 bases left between them. CDR1 is SGDLS and CDR2 is YYNGEE in the germline V gene. Written as DNA, the CDR3 is TGTGCCAGCAGCGGAACAGTGATTAATTCACCCCTCCACTTT. As protein: CASSGTVINSPLHF.

This clone was picked up a small number of times. V usage is TRBV6-1 and J usage is TRBJ1-4, with D hard to call. V lost 1 base to trimming and J lost 2 bases, with 11 bases between them. Germline-derived CDR1 and CDR2 are MNHNS and SASEGT. The CDR3 sequence is 16 residues long. This chain's CDR3 is CASSEGRLGTNEKLFF. The DNA of the CDR3 is TGTGCCAGCAGTGAAGGGAGGCTTGGGACTAATGAAAAACTGTTTTTT.